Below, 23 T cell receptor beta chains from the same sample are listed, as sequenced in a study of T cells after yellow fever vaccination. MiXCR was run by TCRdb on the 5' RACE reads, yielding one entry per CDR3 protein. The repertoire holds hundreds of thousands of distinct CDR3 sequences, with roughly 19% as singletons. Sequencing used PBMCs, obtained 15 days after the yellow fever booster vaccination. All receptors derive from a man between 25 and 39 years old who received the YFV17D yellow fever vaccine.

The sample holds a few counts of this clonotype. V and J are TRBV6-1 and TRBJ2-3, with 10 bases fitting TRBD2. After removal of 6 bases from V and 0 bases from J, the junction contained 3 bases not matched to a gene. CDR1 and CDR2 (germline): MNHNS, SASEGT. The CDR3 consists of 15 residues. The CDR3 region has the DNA TGTGCCAGCAGGGAACTAGCGGGGAGCACAGATACGCAGTATTTT. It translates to CASRELAGSTDTQYF.

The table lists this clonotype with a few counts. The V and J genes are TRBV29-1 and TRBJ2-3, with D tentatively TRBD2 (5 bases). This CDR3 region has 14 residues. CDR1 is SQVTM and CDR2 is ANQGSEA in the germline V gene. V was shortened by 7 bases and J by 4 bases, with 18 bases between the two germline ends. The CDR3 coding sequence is TGCAGCGCACCCGTTGGGAGCGGACCAGATACGCAGTATTTT. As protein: CSAPVGSGPDTQYF.

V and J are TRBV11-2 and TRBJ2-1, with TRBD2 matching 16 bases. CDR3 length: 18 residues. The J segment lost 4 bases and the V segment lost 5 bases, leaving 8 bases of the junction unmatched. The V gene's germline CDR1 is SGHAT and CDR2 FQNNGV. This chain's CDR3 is CASSPGTSGRGPYNEQFF. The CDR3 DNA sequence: TGTGCCAGCAGCCCCGGGACTAGCGGGAGGGGCCCTTACAATGAGCAGTTCTTC.

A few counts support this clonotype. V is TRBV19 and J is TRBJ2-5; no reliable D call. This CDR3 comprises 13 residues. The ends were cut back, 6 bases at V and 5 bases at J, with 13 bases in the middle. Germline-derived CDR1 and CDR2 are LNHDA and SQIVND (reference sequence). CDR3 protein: CASRDRGSETQYF. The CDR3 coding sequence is TGTGCCAGTAGGGACCGAGGATCCGAGACCCAGTACTTC.

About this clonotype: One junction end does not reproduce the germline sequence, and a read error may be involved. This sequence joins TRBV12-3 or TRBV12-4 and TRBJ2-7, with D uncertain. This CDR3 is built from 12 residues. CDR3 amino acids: CASSSTLYVQYF. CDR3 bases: TGTGCCAGCAGTTCCACCCTCTACGTGCAGTACTTC.

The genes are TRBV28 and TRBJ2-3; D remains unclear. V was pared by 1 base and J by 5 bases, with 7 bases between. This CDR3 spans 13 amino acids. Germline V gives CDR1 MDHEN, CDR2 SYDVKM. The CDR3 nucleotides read TGTGCCAGCAGTTTATCCACCGGAGATACGCAGTATTTT. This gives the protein CASSLSTGDTQYF. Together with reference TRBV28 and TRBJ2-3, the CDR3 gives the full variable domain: DVKVTQSSRYLVKRTGEKVFLECVQDMDHENMFWYRQDPGLGLRLIYFSYDVKMKEKGDIPEGYSVSREKKERFSLILESASTNQTSMYLCASSLSTGDTQYFGPGTRLTVL.

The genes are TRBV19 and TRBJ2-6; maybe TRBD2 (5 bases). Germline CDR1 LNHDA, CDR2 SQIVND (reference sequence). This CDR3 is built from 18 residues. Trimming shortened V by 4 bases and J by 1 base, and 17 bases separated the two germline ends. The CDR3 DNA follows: TGTGCCAGTAGTAGAGGGCCCACAATCAGGTCTGGGGCCAACGTCCTGACTTTC. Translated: CASSRGPTIRSGANVLTF.

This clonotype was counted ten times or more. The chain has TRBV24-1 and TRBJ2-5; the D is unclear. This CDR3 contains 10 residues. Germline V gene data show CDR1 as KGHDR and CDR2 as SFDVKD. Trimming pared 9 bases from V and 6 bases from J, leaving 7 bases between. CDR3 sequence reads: CATPIQTQYF. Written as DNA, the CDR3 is TGTGCCACCCCTATCCAGACCCAGTACTTC.

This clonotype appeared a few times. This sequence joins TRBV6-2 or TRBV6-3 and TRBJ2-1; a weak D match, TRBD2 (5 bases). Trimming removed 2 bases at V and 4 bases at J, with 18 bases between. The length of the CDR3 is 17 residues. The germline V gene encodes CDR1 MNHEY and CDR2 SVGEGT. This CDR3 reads CASSYAERLGGYNEQFF. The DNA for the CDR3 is TGTGCCAGCAGTTACGCGGAACGTTTAGGCGGGTACAATGAGCAGTTCTTC.

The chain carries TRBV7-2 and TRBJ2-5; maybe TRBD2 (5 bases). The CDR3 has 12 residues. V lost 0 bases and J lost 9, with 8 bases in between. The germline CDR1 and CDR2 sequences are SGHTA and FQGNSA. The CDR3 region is CASSLARVAQYF. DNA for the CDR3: TGTGCCAGCAGCTTAGCGCGGGTCGCCCAGTACTTC. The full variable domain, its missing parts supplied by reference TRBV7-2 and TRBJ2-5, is GAGVSQSPSNKVTEKGKDVELRCDPISGHTALYWYRQSLGQGLEFLIYFQGNSAPDKSGLPSDRFSAERTGGSVSTLTIQRTQQEDSAVYLCASSLARVAQYFGPGTRLLVL.

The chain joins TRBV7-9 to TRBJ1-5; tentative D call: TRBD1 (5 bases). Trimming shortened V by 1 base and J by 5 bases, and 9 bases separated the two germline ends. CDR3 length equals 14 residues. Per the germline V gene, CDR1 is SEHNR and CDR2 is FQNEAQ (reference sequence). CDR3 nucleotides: TGTGCCAGCAGCTTAGGCAGGGAGGATCAGCCCCAGCATTTT. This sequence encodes CASSLGREDQPQHF.

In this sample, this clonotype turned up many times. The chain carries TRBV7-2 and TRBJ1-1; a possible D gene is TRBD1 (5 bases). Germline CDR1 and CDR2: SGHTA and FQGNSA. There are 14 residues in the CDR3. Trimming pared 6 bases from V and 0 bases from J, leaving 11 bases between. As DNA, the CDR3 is TGTGCCAGCAGTCTTTCAGGGTTGAACACTGAAGCTTTCTTT. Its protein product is CASSLSGLNTEAFF.

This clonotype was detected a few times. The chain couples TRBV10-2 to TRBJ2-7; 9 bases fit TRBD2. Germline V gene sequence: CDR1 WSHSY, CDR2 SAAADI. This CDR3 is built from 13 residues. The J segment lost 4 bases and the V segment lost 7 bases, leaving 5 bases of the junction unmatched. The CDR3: CASKVAGGYEQYF. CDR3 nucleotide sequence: TGCGCCAGCAAGGTGGCGGGAGGGTACGAGCAGTACTTC.

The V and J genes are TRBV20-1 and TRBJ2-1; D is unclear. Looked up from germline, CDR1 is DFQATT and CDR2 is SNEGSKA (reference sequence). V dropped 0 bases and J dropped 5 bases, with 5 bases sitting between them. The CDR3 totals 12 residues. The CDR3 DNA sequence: TGCAGTGCTAGAGATGGGGACAATGAGCAGTTCTTC. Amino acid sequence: CSARDGDNEQFF.

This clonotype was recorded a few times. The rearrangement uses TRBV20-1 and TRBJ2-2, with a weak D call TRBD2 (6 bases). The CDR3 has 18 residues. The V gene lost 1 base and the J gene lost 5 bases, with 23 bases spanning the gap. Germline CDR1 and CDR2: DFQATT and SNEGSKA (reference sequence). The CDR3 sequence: CSARVDGRRAGTTGELFF. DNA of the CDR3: TGCAGTGCTAGAGTTGACGGGAGACGGGCAGGGACGACCGGGGAGCTGTTTTTT.

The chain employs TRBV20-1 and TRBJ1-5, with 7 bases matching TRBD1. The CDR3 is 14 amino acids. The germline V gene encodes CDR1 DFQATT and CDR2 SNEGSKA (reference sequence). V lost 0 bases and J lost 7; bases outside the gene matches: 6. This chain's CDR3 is CSARDRQGGQPQHF. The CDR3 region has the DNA TGCAGTGCTAGAGATCGGCAGGGGGGGCAGCCCCAGCATTTT.

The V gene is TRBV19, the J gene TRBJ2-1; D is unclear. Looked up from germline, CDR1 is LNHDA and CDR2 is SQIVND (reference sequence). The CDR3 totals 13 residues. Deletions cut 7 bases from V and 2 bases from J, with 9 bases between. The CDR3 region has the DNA TGTGCCAGTAAGGACCTAGCCTACAATGAGCAGTTCTTC. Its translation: CASKDLAYNEQFF.

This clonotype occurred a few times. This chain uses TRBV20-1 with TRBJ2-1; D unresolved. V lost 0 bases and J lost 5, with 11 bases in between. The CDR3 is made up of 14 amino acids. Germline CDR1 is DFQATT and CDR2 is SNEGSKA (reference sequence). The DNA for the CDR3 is TGCAGTGCTAGAGATCGGAGATCCCACAATGAGCAGTTCTTC. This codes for CSARDRRSHNEQFF.

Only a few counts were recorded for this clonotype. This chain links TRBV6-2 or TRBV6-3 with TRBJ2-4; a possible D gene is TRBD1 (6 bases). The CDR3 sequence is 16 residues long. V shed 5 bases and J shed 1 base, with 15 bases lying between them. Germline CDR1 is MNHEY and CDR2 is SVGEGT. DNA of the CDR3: TGTGCCAGCAGTCCCACAGGGTATGGGGCCAAAAACATTCAGTACTTC. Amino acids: CASSPTGYGAKNIQYF.

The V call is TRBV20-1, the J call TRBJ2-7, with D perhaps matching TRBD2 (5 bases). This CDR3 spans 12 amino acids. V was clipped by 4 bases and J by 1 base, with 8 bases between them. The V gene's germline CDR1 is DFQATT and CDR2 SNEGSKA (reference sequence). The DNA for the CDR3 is TGCAGTGCTAAAACGGGATCCTACGAGCAGTACTTC. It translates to CSAKTGSYEQYF.

The CDR3 DNA sequence: TGCAGCGTTGATCCAGCGGGAGGCTGGCGGCGTTTCAATGAGCAGTTCTTC. Its protein is CSVDPAGGWRRFNEQFF. The chain joins TRBV29-1 to TRBJ2-1; TRBD2 matches 9 bases. The CDR3 covers 17 residues. Per germline, CDR1 SQVTM and CDR2 ANQGSEA. Trimming took 3 bases from V and 6 from J; bases not matched to a gene: 15.

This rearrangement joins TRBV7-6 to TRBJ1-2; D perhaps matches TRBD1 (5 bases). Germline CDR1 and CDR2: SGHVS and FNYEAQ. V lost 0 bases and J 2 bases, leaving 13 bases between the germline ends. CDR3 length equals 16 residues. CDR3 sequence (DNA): TGTGCCAGCAGCTTAGCGTCGGCAGGGACCAACTATGGCTACACCTTC. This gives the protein CASSLASAGTNYGYTF.

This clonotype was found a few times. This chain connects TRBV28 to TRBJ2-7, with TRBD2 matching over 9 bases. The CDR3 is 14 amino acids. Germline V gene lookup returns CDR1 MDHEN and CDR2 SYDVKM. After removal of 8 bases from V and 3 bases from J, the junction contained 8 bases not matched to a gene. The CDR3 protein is CASCRREGVYEQYF. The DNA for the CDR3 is TGTGCCAGCTGCCGGCGGGAGGGTGTCTACGAGCAGTACTTC.